This is a list of T cell receptor beta chains from one sample in a study of beta chain features in type 1 diabetes. The assay was immunoSEQ multiplex PCR, and TCRdb's table has in-frame clones only and misses some. Of around 20,000 clones in the sample, 69% were seen once. Sequenced sample: Tregs from blood. The receptors shown here come from a man aged 18 to 29 with type 1 diabetes. Both conserved end residues are trimmed from each CDR3. Size tells how often a clone was seen (once, few, many) or the class of an expanded clone, and some rows leave it out.

>TRBJ2-1|.|TRBV5-1
ASSPGQPRAAGERNEQF
>TRBJ1-1|.|TRBV30
AWGQKEGSPNTEAF
>TRBJ2-7|.|TRBV7-9
ASSYGQGANEQY
>TRBJ2-1|.|TRBV9
ASSLGLGGNEQF
>TRBJ1-1|few|TRBV9
ASSRTQGLMNTEAF
>TRBJ2-3|.|TRBV5-4
ASSIGTGVGTDTQY
>TRBJ2-2|.|TRBV28
ASSSSGGPGTGELF
>.|.|TRBV6-6
ASSYQYEQY
>TRBJ2-5|.|TRBV5-4
ASSSGTQY
>TRBJ2-1|few|TRBV5-4
ASTLGTSSYNEQF
>TRBJ2-1|once|TRBV9
ASSSQGLIINEQF
>TRBJ1-2|.|TRBV5-1
ASRPTGGPSYGYT
>TRBJ2-3|.|TRBV6-6
ASSLDRPGVDTQY
>TRBJ2-7|.|TRBV7-9
ASSKGLAGTYEQY
>TRBJ2-3|.|TRBV5-1
ASSPTPGGSHTDTQY
>TRBJ2-1|.|TRBV5-1
ASSSTAEAMNEQF
>TRBJ2-2|.|TRBV10-1
ASGRAGGELF
>TRBJ2-5|.|TRBV19
ASRDFQETQY
>TRBJ2-1|once|TRBV27
ASSWSRANEQF
>TRBJ2-5|once|TRBV2
ASSDPRGQETQY
>TRBJ1-2|.|TRBV5-8
ASSQDRALRYT
>TRBJ2-1|few|TRBV7-9
ASSLGTAGNEQF
>TRBJ1-2|few|TRBV2
ASSEVTKNT
>TRBJ2-5|.|TRBV7-2
ASSPGGTETQY
>TRBJ1-5|.|TRBV19
ASSEAGQALGPQH
>TRBJ2-3|medium-sized|TRBV5-1
ASSFAGPGADTQY
>TRBJ2-1|.|TRBV6-6
ASSGGWGNEQF
>TRBJ2-7|once|TRBV5-1
ASSSVSGLAGDMRHYEQY
>TRBJ2-7|.|TRBV28
ASRRTGGQGEQY